The clone carrying this T cell receptor (beta chain) was seen more than once but under ten times. What it binds is not known. The source of the sample is a study of T cells in Graves' hyperthyroidism and ophthalmopathy. CDR1 and CDR2 (germline): SGDLS, YYNGEE. The CDR3 covers 15 residues. V lost 0 bases and J 0 bases, leaving 8 bases between the germline ends. Study results and caveats: Most expanded thyroid clonotypes above 0.001 recurred in blood.

Amplification of TCR beta CDR3 regions was performed using RNA transcripts as template. First-round RT-PCR with HTBI primers amplified the TCR CDR3 region. A single record per CDR3 protein comes from TCRdb applying MiXCR to the multiplex PCR reads. The repertoire includes 250,000 to 400,000 distinct CDR3 sequences, approximately 13% of them detected once, and roughly 35% sits in the top ten. Sample: blood. The clonotype comes from a woman between 40 and 55 years old with Graves' ophthalmopathy. The chain links TRBV9 to TRBJ2-3, with TRBD1 as a possible D gene (6 bases). This CDR3 reads CASSVGGQSTDTQYF. In nucleotides, the CDR3 is TGTGCCAGCAGCGTAGGAGGACAGAGCACAGATACGCAGTATTTT.